Each of the 3 T cell receptor beta chains below was sequenced from the same sample in a study of blood T cell repertoires in COVID-19. TCRdb's table, derived via immunoSEQ multiplex PCR, lists solely in-frame clones and lacks some. This table holds hundreds of thousands of clones, approximately 90% found once. The sample comprised peripheral blood. The receptors were sampled from a woman aged 18-30 years with acute or convalescent COVID-19.

On this clone: Other DNA sequences in the sample encode the same CDR3. The chain couples TRBV19 to TRBJ1-2, with a possible D match to TRBD1 (5 bases). From germline, CDR1 is LNHDA and CDR2 SQIVND (reference sequence). The ends were cut back, 3 bases at V and 3 bases at J, with 8 bases in the middle. The length of the CDR3 is 13 residues. Here the CDR3 reads CASSIRGDYGYTF. DNA of the CDR3: TGTGCCAGTAGTATTAGGGGCGACTATGGCTACACCTTC.

This chain joins TRBV9 and TRBJ2-1; 7 nucleotides align to TRBD1. Germline V gene lookup returns CDR1 SGDLS and CDR2 YYNGEE. Losses at the gene ends were 0 bases for V and 1 base for J; bases not matched to a gene: 4. This CDR3 spans 16 amino acids. This chain's CDR3 is CASSVAGTASYNEQFF. The CDR3 coding sequence is TGTGCCAGCAGCGTAGCTGGGACAGCTTCCTACAATGAGCAGTTCTTC.

This rearrangement joins TRBV6-2 or TRBV6-3 to TRBJ1-6; possible D gene TRBD1, 5 bases. Trimming removed 2 bases at V and 7 bases at J, with 15 bases between. CDR3 length: 16 amino acids. CDR1 is MNHEY and CDR2 is SVGEGT in the germline V gene. Written as DNA, the CDR3 is TGTGCCAGCAGTTACCCCTACAGGCGGCGAAATTCACCCCTCCACTTT. Protein: CASSYPYRRRNSPLHF.